The source of this T cell receptor (beta chain) is a study (dated by TCRdb to the early 2020s). Study-wide conclusions, independent of this receptor: Further investigation, including longitudinal sampling and assessment of a control group, is stated by the authors to be required.

As to this clone: It lacks a known antigen. One base away there is no much larger clone; base qualities are not given.

PBMCs were isolated from peripheral blood, and TCR beta sequencing was performed on genomic DNA from unsorted PBMCs. Survey-level sequencing on the immunoSEQ platform was used to profile the TCR beta chain repertoires. As for the authors' bioinformatics: CDR3 amino acid length spectratypes and V-J pairing frequencies were compared, and repertoire diversity was measured with the inverse Simpson index. TCR beta CDR3 sequences were matched against VDJdb to annotate clonotypes specific to SARS-CoV-2, CMV, influenza A and EBV. This is the immuneACCESS table as TCRdb keeps it, with only in-frame sequences that have V and J called. A part of the clones is gone; compared with another copy, unresolved V genes explain less than half, and the rest is unexplained. The V and J calls and clone size were taken over from that table, and D and trimming were inferred from the DNA. Present in this sample are 60,000 to 85,000 clones, 80% to 95% of which were seen just once. Roughly 4.2% of the sample is taken by the ten largest.

Inclusive of the bounding cysteine and phenylalanine, the CDR3 is 13 residues long. The read is trimmed to its CDR3 DNA, 39 bases read in frame from base 1. Deletion took 0 bases off V and 8 bases off J, with a span of 13 bases between the germline ends. CDR1 and CDR2, per the germline V gene (reference sequence), are GTSNPN and SVGIG. Sequencing used PBMCs. The TCR was taken from a middle-aged man with rheumatoid arthritis. The chain links TRBV30 with TRBJ1-2; a confident D gene designation cannot be given. The nucleotides read TGTGCCTGGAGTGTGGAGTGGATCGGGGGCTACACCTTC. It encodes CAWSVEWIGGYTF.